Sequencing of this T cell receptor beta chain was carried out in a study of blood T cell repertoires in COVID-19. Overall study context: Whether acute or convalescent, the COVID-19 samples came from the United States, Italy and Spain. Sample material is recorded as cDNA or gDNA derived from T cells, B-cell-depleted T cells, or PBMCs.

As processed by the authors: Reference gene primers were amplified, and this amplification served to estimate nucleated cell counts. Produced via immunoSEQ multiplex PCR; TCRdb's table is partial and in-frame only. The DNA gave D and trimming, while V, J and clone size come from that table. The sample lists about 84,000 clones, 65% to 85% occurring once. V lost 5 bases to trimming and J lost 1 base, with 11 bases between them. CDR1 and CDR2 from the germline V gene are SGHAT and FQNNGV. The CDR3 is 14 amino acids. This sequence originates from a man at least 80 years old with active or convalescent COVID-19. The specimen sequenced was peripheral blood. The chain carries TRBV11-2 and TRBJ2-5, with D maybe TRBD2 (6 bases). CDR3 bases: TGTGCCAGCAGCCTGGGACTCGCCCAAGAGACCCAGTACTTC. Amino acids: CASSLGLAQETQYF. Full variable domain (remainder filled in from reference TRBV11-2 and TRBJ2-5): EAGVAQSPRYKIIEKRQSVAFWCNPISGHATLYWYQQILGQGPKLLIQFQNNGVVDDSQLPKDRFSAERLKGVDSTLKIQPAKLEDSAVYLCASSLGLAQETQYFGPGTRLLVL.